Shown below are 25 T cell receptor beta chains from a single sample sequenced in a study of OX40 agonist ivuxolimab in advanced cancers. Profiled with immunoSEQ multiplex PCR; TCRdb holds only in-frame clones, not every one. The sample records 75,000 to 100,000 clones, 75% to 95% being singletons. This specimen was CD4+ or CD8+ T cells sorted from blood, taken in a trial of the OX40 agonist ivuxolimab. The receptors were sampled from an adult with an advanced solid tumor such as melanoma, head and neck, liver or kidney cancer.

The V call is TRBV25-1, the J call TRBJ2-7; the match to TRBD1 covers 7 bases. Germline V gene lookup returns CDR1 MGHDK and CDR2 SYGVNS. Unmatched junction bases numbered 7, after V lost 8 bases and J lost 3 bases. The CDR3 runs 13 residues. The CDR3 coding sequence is TGTGCCAGCTCCGGTGGGACAGACTACGAGCAGTACTTC. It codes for CASSGGTDYEQYF.

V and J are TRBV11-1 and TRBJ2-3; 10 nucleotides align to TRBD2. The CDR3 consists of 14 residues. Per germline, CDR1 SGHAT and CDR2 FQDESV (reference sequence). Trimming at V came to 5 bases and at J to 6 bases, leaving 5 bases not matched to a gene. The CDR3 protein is CASSQRLAGDTQYF. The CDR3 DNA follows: TGTGCCAGCAGCCAGCGACTAGCGGGTGATACGCAGTATTTT.

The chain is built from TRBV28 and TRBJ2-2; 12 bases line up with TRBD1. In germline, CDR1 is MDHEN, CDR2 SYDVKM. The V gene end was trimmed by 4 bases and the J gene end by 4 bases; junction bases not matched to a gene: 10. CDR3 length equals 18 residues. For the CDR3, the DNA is TGTGCCAGCAGTTCCCCGGGACAGGGGGCTTGGGGCACCGGGGAGCTGTTTTTT. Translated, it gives CASSSPGQGAWGTGELFF.

The CDR3 is CASSPPGQGGSQPQHF. CDR3 sequence (DNA): TGTGCCAGCTCACCCCCGGGACAGGGGGGGAGTCAGCCCCAGCATTTT. The J gene is TRBJ1-5, the V gene TRBV18; 11 bases agree with TRBD1. This CDR3 spans 16 amino acids. The germline CDR1 and CDR2 sequences are KGHSH and LQKENI. The V and J ends lost 3 bases and 6 bases, in that order; junction bases with no gene match: 7.

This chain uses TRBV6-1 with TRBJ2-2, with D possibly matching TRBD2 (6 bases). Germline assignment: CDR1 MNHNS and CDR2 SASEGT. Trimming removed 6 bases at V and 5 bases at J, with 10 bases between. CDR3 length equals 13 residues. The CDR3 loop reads CASRMGRTGELFF. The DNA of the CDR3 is TGTGCCAGCAGGATGGGGAGGACCGGGGAGCTGTTTTTT.

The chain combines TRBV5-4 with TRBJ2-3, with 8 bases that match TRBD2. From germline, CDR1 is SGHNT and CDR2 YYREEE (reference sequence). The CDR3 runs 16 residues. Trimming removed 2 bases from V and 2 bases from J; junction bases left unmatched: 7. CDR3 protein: CASSLAPAGDTDTQYF. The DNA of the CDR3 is TGTGCCAGCAGCTTAGCCCCAGCGGGAGACACAGATACGCAGTATTTT.

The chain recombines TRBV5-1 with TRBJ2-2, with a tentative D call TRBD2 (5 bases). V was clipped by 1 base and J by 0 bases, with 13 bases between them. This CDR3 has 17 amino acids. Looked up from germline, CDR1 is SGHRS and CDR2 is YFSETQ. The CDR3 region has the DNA TGCGCCAGCAGCTTGCGGTTACTGAGGGCGAACACCGGGGAGCTGTTTTTT. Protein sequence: CASSLRLLRANTGELFF.

The CDR3 DNA sequence: TGTGCCAGTAGTGGGCGGACTAGCGGAGGGGAGACCCAGTACTTC. This codes for CASSGRTSGGETQYF. J is TRBJ2-5 and V is TRBV19, with TRBD2 matching over 10 bases. The CDR3 length is 15 residues. The ends lost 5 bases at V and 5 bases at J; junction bases unmatched: 8. Germline CDR1 reads LNHDA; CDR2 reads SQIVND (reference sequence).

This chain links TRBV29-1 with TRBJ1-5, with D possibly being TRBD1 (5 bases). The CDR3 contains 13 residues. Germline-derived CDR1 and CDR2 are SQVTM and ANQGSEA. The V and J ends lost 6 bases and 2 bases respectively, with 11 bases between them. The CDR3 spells CSVRDGGNQPQHF. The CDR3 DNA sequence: TGCAGCGTCCGGGACGGAGGCAATCAGCCCCAGCATTTT.

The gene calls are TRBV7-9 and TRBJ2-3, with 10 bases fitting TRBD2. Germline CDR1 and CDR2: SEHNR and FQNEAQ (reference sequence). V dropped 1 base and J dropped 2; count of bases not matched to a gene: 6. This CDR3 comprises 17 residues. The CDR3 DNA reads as TGTGCCAGCAGCTTAGGTCGACTAGCGGGCTACACAGATACGCAGTATTTT. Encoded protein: CASSLGRLAGYTDTQYF.

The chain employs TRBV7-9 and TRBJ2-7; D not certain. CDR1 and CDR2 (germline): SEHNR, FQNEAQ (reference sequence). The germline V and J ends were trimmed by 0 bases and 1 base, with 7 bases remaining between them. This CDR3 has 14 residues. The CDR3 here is CASSLASRSYEQYF. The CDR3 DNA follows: TGTGCCAGCAGCTTAGCTTCAAGGTCCTACGAGCAGTACTTC.

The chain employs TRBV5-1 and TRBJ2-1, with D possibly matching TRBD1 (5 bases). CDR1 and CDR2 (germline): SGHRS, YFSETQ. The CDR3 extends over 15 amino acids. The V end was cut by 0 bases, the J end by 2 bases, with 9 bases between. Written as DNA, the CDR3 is TGCGCCAGCAGCTTGGGGCAGGGTCCCTACAATGAGCAGTTCTTC. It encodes CASSLGQGPYNEQFF.

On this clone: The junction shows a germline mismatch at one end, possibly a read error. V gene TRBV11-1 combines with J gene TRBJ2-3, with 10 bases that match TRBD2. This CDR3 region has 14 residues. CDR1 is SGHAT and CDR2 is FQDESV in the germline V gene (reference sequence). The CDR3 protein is CASSLAGVSDTQYF. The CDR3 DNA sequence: TGTGCCAGCAGCCTAGCGGGAGTCTCAGATACGCAGTATTTT. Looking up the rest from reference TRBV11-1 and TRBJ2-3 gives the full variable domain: EAEVAQSPRYKITEKSQAVAFWCDPISGHATLYWYRQILGQGPELLVQFQDESVVDDSQLPKDRFSAERLKGVDSTLKIQPAELGDSAMYLCASSLAGVSDTQYFGPGTRLTVL.

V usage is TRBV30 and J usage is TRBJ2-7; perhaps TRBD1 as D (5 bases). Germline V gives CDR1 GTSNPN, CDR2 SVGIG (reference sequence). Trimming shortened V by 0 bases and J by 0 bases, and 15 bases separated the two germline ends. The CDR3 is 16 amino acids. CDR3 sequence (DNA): TGTGCCTGGAGTGTTTGGGGCAGGATGAGCTCCTACGAGCAGTACTTC. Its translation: CAWSVWGRMSSYEQYF.

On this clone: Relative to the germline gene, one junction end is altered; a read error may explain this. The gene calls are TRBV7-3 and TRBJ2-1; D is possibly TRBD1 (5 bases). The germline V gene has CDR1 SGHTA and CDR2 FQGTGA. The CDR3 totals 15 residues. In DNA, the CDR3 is TGTGCCAGCAGCATAACAGGAATCCTCCTAAATGAGCAGTTCTTC. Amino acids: CASSITGILLNEQFF. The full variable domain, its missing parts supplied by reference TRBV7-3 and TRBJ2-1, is GAGVSQTPSNKVTEKGKYVELRCDPISGHTALYWYRQSLGQGPEFLIYFQGTGAADDSGLPNDRFFAVRPEGSVSTLKIQRTERGDSAVYLCASSITGILLNEQFFGPGTRLTVL.

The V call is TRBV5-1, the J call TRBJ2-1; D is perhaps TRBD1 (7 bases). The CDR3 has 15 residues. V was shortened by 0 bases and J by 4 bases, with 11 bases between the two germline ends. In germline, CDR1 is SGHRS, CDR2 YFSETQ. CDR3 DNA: TGCGCCAGCAGCTTGGCCGGGGGACAGTACAATGAGCAGTTCTTC. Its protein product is CASSLAGGQYNEQFF.

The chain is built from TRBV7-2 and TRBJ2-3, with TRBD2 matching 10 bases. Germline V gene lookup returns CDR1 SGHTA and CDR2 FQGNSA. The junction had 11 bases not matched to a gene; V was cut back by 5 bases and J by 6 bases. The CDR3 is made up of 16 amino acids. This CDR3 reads CASSSYRGLATDTQYF. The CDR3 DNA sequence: TGTGCCAGCAGCAGTTACCGGGGACTAGCGACGGATACGCAGTATTTT. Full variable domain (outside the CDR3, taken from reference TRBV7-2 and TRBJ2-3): GAGVSQSPSNKVTEKGKDVELRCDPISGHTALYWYRQSLGQGLEFLIYFQGNSAPDKSGLPSDRFSAERTGGSVSTLTIQRTQQEDSAVYLCASSSYRGLATDTQYFGPGTRLTVL.

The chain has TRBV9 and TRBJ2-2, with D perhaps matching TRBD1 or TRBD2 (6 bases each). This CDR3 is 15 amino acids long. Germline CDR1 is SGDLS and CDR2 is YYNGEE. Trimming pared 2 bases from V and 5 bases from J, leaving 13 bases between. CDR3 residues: CASSVMGAGTGELFF. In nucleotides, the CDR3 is TGTGCCAGCAGCGTGATGGGGGCGGGAACCGGGGAGCTGTTTTTT.

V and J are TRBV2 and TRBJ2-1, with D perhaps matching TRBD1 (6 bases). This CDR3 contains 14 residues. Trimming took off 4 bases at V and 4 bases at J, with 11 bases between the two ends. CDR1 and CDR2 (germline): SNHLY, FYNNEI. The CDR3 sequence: CASSVGRGYNEQFF. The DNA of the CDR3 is TGTGCCAGCAGTGTGGGCAGGGGATACAATGAGCAGTTCTTC.

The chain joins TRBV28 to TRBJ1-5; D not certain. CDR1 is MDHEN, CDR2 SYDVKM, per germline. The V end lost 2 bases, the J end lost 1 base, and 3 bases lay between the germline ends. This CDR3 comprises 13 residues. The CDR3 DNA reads TGTGCCAGCAGTTTAGTGAGCAATCAGCCCCAGCATTTT. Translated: CASSLVSNQPQHF.

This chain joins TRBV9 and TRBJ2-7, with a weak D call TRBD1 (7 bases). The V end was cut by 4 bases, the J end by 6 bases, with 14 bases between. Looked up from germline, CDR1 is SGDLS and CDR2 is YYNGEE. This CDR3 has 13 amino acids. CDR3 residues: CASSPRQGGEQYF. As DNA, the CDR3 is TGTGCCAGCAGCCCCCGACAGGGAGGCGAGCAGTACTTC.

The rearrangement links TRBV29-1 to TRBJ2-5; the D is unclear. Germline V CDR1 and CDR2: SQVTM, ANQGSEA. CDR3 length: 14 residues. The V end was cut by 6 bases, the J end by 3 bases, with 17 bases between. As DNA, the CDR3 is TGCAGCGTACCTAAACGGTTCGGCGAAGAGACCCAGTACTTC. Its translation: CSVPKRFGEETQYF.

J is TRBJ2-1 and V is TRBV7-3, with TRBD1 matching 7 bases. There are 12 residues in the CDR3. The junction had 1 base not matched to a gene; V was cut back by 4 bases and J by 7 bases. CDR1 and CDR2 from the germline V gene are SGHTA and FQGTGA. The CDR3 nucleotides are TGTGCCAGCAGCTCAGGGGGAAATGAGCAGTTCTTC. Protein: CASSSGGNEQFF.

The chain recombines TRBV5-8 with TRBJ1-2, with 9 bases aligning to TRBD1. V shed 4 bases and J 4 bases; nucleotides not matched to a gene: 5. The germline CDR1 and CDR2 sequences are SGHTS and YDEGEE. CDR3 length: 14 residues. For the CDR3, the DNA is TGTGCCAGCAGCCGAGGGACAGGGAGCTATGGCTACACCTTC. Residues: CASSRGTGSYGYTF.

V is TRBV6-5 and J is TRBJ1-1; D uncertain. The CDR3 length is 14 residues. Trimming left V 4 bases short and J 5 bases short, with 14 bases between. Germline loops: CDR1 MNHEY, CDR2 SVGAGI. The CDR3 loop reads CASSSSSSGTEAFF. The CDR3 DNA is TGTGCCAGCAGTTCCTCAAGTTCCGGGACTGAAGCTTTCTTT.